This entry lists 11 T cell receptor beta chains sequenced from one sample in a study of vaccination and CD4 T cells after COVID-19. No antigen is known for these receptors. Researchers used the Oncomine TCR Beta short-read assay to sequence DNA from cultured CD4+ T cells. TCRdb independently ran MiXCR on the PCR reads; one entry per CDR3 protein. This table holds about 15,000 distinct CDR3 sequences, 45% to 60% found once. Specified treatment: roughly 10-day PBMC culture with coronavirus spike peptide pools or control peptides (ViraFEST assay). Sequenced input: CD4+ T cells from blood, cultured in vitro. The receptors were sampled from a human donor who had recovered from COVID-19.

This rearrangement joins TRBV5-4 to TRBJ1-6, with D unclear. The germline CDR1 and CDR2 sequences are SGHNT and YYREEE (reference sequence). The CDR3 has 15 amino acids. V was cut by 0 bases and J by 5 bases, with 9 bases left in between. The DNA of the CDR3 is TGTGCCAGCAGCTTGGGACTCTCTGATAATTCACCCCTCCACTTT. It yields the protein CASSLGLSDNSPLHF.

J is TRBJ1-2 and V is TRBV4-2; 7 bases agree with TRBD1. The ends lost 0 bases at V and 4 bases at J; junction bases unmatched: 5. The length of the CDR3 is 15 residues. The germline CDR1 and CDR2 sequences are LGHNA and YNFKEQ. The CDR3 coding sequence is TGTGCCAGCAGCCAAGAGTCAGGGGGTACCTATGGCTACACCTTC. Translating it yields CASSQESGGTYGYTF.

This clonotype was recorded only once. V gene TRBV4-1 combines with J gene TRBJ1-5; TRBD1 matches at 8 bases. The CDR3 extends over 16 amino acids. V dropped 4 bases and J dropped 2; count of bases not matched to a gene: 7. The germline V gene has CDR1 MGHRA and CDR2 YSYEKL. CDR3: CASSPGTGFGNQPQHF. The DNA of the CDR3 is TGCGCCAGCAGCCCCGGGACAGGTTTCGGCAATCAGCCCCAGCATTTT.

This clonotype was counted a few times. DNA for the CDR3: TGTGCCAGCAGCTCCCGACTTAACACAGATACGCAGTATTTT. Its protein product is CASSSRLNTDTQYF. The genes are TRBV5-6 and TRBJ2-3; D is unresolved. The germline V gene has CDR1 SGHDT and CDR2 YYEEEE. V gave up 3 bases and J gave up 2 bases, with 10 bases separating them. This CDR3 region has 14 residues.

The V call is TRBV19, the J call TRBJ1-5; maybe TRBD1 (5 bases). The CDR3 sequence is 14 residues long. Germline V gene data show CDR1 as LNHDA and CDR2 as SQIVND (reference sequence). Trimming shortened V by 5 bases and J by 4 bases, and 12 bases separated the two germline ends. The CDR3 loop is CASSGAVSNQPQHF. The CDR3 DNA sequence: TGTGCCAGTAGTGGGGCGGTCAGTAATCAGCCCCAGCATTTT. The full variable domain, its missing parts supplied by reference TRBV19 and TRBJ1-5, is DGGITQSPKYLFRKEGQNVTLSCEQNLNHDAMYWYRQDPGQGLRLIYYSQIVNDFQKGDIAEGYSVSREKKESFPLTVTSAQKNPTAFYLCASSGAVSNQPQHFGDGTRLSIL.

A few counts support this clonotype. The chain recombines TRBV7-2 with TRBJ2-3, with TRBD2 matching over 8 bases. There are 16 residues in the CDR3. CDR1 SGHTA and CDR2 FQGNSA come from the germline V gene. Unmatched junction bases numbered 4, after V lost 0 bases and J lost 2 bases. As DNA, the CDR3 is TGTGCCAGCAGCTTAGCGAGCGGGGGAGACACAGATACGCAGTATTTT. Protein: CASSLASGGDTDTQYF.

The gene calls are TRBV29-1 and TRBJ2-4; TRBD2 agrees at 7 bases. CDR1 and CDR2 from the germline V gene are SQVTM and ANQGSEA. This CDR3 is built from 13 residues. V lost 1 base to trimming and J lost 6 bases; unmatched junction nucleotides: 3. The CDR3 region is CSVEAGGRNIQYF. The CDR3 DNA follows: TGCAGCGTTGAAGCCGGCGGGAGAAACATTCAGTACTTC.

The chain combines TRBV15 with TRBJ1-4; the D gene is possibly TRBD1 (6 bases). This CDR3 is built from 17 residues. Germline V lookup: CDR1 LNHNV, CDR2 YYDKDF (reference sequence). Trimming pared 4 bases from V and 6 bases from J, leaving 21 bases between. The CDR3, as DNA: TGTGCCACCAGCACCCTTCTAAGGACAGCGTGGGATGAAAAACTGTTTTTT. It specifies CATSTLLRTAWDEKLFF.

This clonotype qualifies as medium-sized. The chain employs TRBV15 and TRBJ1-2; 10 bases line up with TRBD1. The junction had 15 bases not matched to a gene; V was cut back by 0 bases and J by 8 bases. The CDR3 totals 18 residues. Germline CDR1 is LNHNV and CDR2 is YYDKDF (reference sequence). This CDR3 is CATSRDYIRTGGFGGYTF. CDR3 in DNA: TGTGCCACCAGCAGAGATTACATTAGGACAGGGGGATTTGGAGGCTACACCTTC.

V is TRBV2 and J is TRBJ1-3; 7 bases map to TRBD1. With 7 bases clipped from V and 2 bases from J, the junction kept 20 bases outside the gene matches. This CDR3 contains 19 residues. Germline V gene data show CDR1 as SNHLY and CDR2 as FYNNEI. The CDR3 spells CASKEGGRQVARPGNTIYF. The CDR3 coding sequence is TGTGCCAGCAAAGAAGGGGGCCGGCAGGTTGCGAGGCCTGGAAACACCATATATTTT.

The genes are TRBV20-1 and TRBJ2-3, with 8 positions matching TRBD2. Germline CDR1 is DFQATT and CDR2 is SNEGSKA (reference sequence). The CDR3 is made up of 17 amino acids. The junction had 14 bases not matched to a gene; V was cut back by 2 bases and J by 4 bases. The chain's CDR3 is CSARSLDRLARPDTQYF. CDR3 bases: TGCAGTGCTAGATCCCTTGATCGACTAGCGAGACCAGATACGCAGTATTTT.